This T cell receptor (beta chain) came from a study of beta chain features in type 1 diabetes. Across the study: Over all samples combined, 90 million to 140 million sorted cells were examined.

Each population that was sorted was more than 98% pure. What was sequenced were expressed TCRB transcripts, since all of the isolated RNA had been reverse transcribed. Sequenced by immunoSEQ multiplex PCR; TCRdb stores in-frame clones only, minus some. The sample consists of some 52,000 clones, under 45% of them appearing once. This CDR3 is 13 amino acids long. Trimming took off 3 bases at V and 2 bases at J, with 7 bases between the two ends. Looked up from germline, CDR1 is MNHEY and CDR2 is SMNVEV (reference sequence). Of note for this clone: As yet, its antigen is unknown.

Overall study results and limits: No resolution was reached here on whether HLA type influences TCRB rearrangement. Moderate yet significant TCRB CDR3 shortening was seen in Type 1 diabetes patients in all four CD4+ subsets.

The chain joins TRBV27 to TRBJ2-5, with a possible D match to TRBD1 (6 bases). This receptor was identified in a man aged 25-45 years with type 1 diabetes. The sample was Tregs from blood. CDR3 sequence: CASSLGAQETQYF. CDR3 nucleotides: TGTGCCAGCAGTTTGGGGGCTCAAGAGACCCAGTACTTC.